Each of the 25 T cell receptor beta chains below was sequenced from the same sample in a study of T cell responses to AZD1222 COVID-19 vaccine. Some clones are missing from TCRdb's copy, which holds only in-frame ones; the method was immunoSEQ multiplex PCR. The repertoire consists of under 200,000 clones, with about 95% occurring once and the leading ten covering about 0.64%. The sample in question was peripheral blood, obtained on day 0 of AZD1222 vaccination. Receptors originate from an adult in good health.

The J gene is TRBJ1-2, the V gene TRBV6-1; 11 bases align to TRBD1. Germline CDR1 and CDR2: MNHNS and SASEGT. The trim removed 4 bases at V and 4 bases at J, leaving 11 bases unmatched. There are 17 residues in the CDR3. CDR3 amino acids: CASSGNSGTGGRYGYTF. The CDR3 nucleotides are TGTGCCAGCAGTGGAAACTCCGGGACAGGGGGTCGCTATGGCTACACCTTC.

The chain employs TRBV30 and TRBJ2-7; D might be TRBD2 (6 bases). The CDR3 extends over 15 amino acids. Germline CDR1 GTSNPN, CDR2 SVGIG (reference sequence). V was pared by 4 bases and J by 5 bases, with 21 bases between. For the CDR3, the DNA is TGTGCCTGGACCCTAGGCGGGGTCTGGGGGGACGAGCAGTACTTC. Translated, it gives CAWTLGGVWGDEQYF.

CDR3 in amino acids: CSASVAQRNTEAFF. The CDR3, as DNA: TGCAGTGCTAGTGTAGCGCAGAGGAACACTGAAGCTTTCTTT. The chain employs TRBV20-1 and TRBJ1-1; no firm D call. Germline V CDR1 and CDR2: DFQATT, SNEGSKA (reference sequence). Trimming removed 3 bases at V and 1 base at J, with 12 bases between. The CDR3 consists of 14 residues.

The chain is built from TRBV19 and TRBJ2-1, with 8 bases fitting TRBD2. The CDR3 is 13 residues long. V lost 7 bases to trimming and J lost 6 bases; unmatched junction nucleotides: 5. CDR1 LNHDA and CDR2 SQIVND come from the germline V gene (reference sequence). CDR3 protein: CASTTSAANEQFF. The CDR3 bases are TGTGCCAGTACGACTAGCGCGGCCAATGAGCAGTTCTTC.

The CDR3: CASSVRNTEAFF. For the CDR3, the DNA is TGTGCCAGTAGTGTACGGAACACTGAAGCTTTCTTT. This chain connects TRBV19 to TRBJ1-1; no clear D gene. The V gene's germline CDR1 is LNHDA and CDR2 SQIVND (reference sequence). The CDR3 consists of 12 residues. Trimming took off 5 bases at V and 1 base at J, with 5 bases between the two ends.

The chain joins TRBV2 to TRBJ1-1, with D unresolved. This CDR3 contains 13 residues. Germline CDR1 is SNHLY and CDR2 is FYNNEI. Trimming stripped 1 base from V and 4 bases from J, with 7 bases between. The CDR3 nucleotides read TGTGCCAGCAGTGAAGAGACGGGCACTGAAGCTTTCTTT. Its protein product is CASSEETGTEAFF.

This chain connects TRBV29-1 to TRBJ2-1, with 12 positions matching TRBD2. This CDR3 spans 13 amino acids. Germline CDR1 is SQVTM and CDR2 is ANQGSEA. Trimming cost V 6 bases and J 9 bases; bases outside gene matches: 6. CDR3: CSVRLAGDPEQFF. CDR3 in DNA: TGCAGCGTCCGACTAGCGGGAGACCCTGAGCAGTTCTTC.

J is TRBJ1-2 and V is TRBV4-2; D is ambiguous. This CDR3 region has 13 residues. The ends were cut back, 0 bases at V and 6 bases at J, with 8 bases in the middle. Germline V gene data show CDR1 as LGHNA and CDR2 as YNFKEQ. Here the CDR3 reads CASSQETGNGYTF. CDR3 sequence (DNA): TGTGCCAGCAGCCAAGAAACCGGAAATGGCTACACCTTC.

The genes are TRBV6-5 and TRBJ1-1; maybe TRBD1 (6 bases). The V and J ends lost 2 bases and 11 bases respectively, with 9 bases between them. The CDR3 runs to 11 residues. Germline lookup yields CDR1 MNHEY and CDR2 SVGAGI. Here the CDR3 reads CASSYGTLAFF. DNA for the CDR3: TGTGCCAGCAGTTACGGGACACTTGCTTTCTTT.

V and J are TRBV30 and TRBJ2-7; TRBD1 aligns across 9 bases. Germline values: CDR1 GTSNPN, CDR2 SVGIG (reference sequence). The CDR3 covers 14 residues. V was pared by 1 base and J by 3 bases, with 4 bases of the junction left unmatched. CDR3 loop: CAWSAGTGFYEQYF. CDR3 nucleotides: TGTGCCTGGAGTGCCGGGACAGGGTTCTACGAGCAGTACTTC.

CDR3 DNA: TGTGCCAGCACGACAGGGATATCCGACAATGAGCAGTTCTTC. Translated, it gives CASTTGISDNEQFF. The rearrangement uses TRBV18 and TRBJ2-1; 7 nucleotides agree with TRBD1. The germline V gene has CDR1 KGHSH and CDR2 LQKENI. V dropped 8 bases and J dropped 5; count of bases not matched to a gene: 9. The CDR3 length is 14 residues.

This rearrangement joins TRBV19 to TRBJ2-5, with D perhaps matching TRBD2 (6 bases). Germline loops: CDR1 LNHDA, CDR2 SQIVND (reference sequence). The CDR3 is 13 residues long. V dropped 4 bases and J dropped 5 bases, with 11 bases sitting between them. CDR3: CASSTARGETQYF. The CDR3 DNA reads TGTGCCAGTAGTACGGCCCGGGGGGAGACCCAGTACTTC.

The chain links TRBV5-1 to TRBJ1-1, with a weak D call TRBD1 (5 bases). This CDR3 contains 15 residues. Germline V gene data show CDR1 as SGHRS and CDR2 as YFSETQ. The V gene lost 6 bases and the J gene lost 2 bases, with 17 bases spanning the gap. The CDR3 sequence is CASTLYGTANTEAFF. CDR3 nucleotides: TGCGCCAGCACTCTATATGGGACGGCTAACACTGAAGCTTTCTTT.

The V gene is TRBV19, the J gene TRBJ1-5, with a weak D call TRBD1 (5 bases). CDR1 is LNHDA, CDR2 SQIVND, per germline (reference sequence). This CDR3 comprises 21 residues. V was trimmed by 3 bases and J by 2 bases, leaving 29 bases between them. The CDR3 sequence: CASSMGRGSDSRVSGNQPQHF. CDR3 DNA sequence: TGTGCCAGTAGTATGGGGAGGGGATCAGACTCAAGGGTTTCTGGCAATCAGCCCCAGCATTTT.

The chain carries TRBV19 and TRBJ2-7; D is uncertain. This CDR3 is 14 amino acids long. Germline V lookup: CDR1 LNHDA, CDR2 SQIVND (reference sequence). The V end was cut by 1 base, the J end by 1 base, with 8 bases between. The CDR3 nucleotides read TGTGCCAGTAGTATAGCTAATCCATCCTACGAGCAGTACTTC. Its translation is CASSIANPSYEQYF.

This clone was counted once. In DNA form, the CDR3 reads TGTGCCAGCAGGGAGGACGCTTGGGACACTGAAGCTTTCTTT. Protein sequence: CASREDAWDTEAFF. This chain joins TRBV2 and TRBJ1-1, with unresolved D. This CDR3 comprises 14 residues. Per germline, CDR1 SNHLY and CDR2 FYNNEI. V was clipped by 6 bases and J by 3 bases, with 14 bases between them.

CDR3 sequence (DNA): TGTGCCAGCAGCCCCCGAAACGTCCCCGAAAAACTGTTTTTT. It is translated as CASSPRNVPEKLFF. This chain joins TRBV3-1 (or the pseudogene TRBV3-2) and TRBJ1-4, with D hard to call. CDR3 length: 14 amino acids. Germline V gives CDR1 LGHDT, CDR2 YNNKEL (reference sequence). The V end was cut by 4 bases, the J end by 8 bases, with 14 bases between.

The chain is built from TRBV2 and TRBJ1-3; D gene uncertain. With 6 bases removed from V and 15 bases from J, the gap between germline ends came to 12 bases. Germline V gene data show CDR1 as SNHLY and CDR2 as FYNNEI. CDR3 size: 10 residues. The CDR3 spells CASRETKEYF. CDR3 bases: TGTGCCAGCAGGGAGACAAAAGAATATTTT.

As concerns this clone: As the CDR3 is not closed by the conserved phenylalanine or tryptophan, this likely results from a read error. The DNA is left out, because the CDR3 cannot be placed on it with certainty; the CDR3 is given as TCRdb lists it. This sequence joins TRBV23-1 and TRBJ1-2; TRBD1, the table's D call, was not compared with the DNA. TRBV23-1 is given ORF status, its function remaining uncertain. The CDR3 is 9 amino acids in total, end residues counted. The chain's CDR3 is CASSQPQGR.

The chain links TRBV19 to TRBJ1-1; D is unresolved. V lost 3 bases, J lost 5 bases, and 16 bases lay in between. The CDR3 has 15 residues. Germline V lookup: CDR1 LNHDA, CDR2 SQIVND (reference sequence). CDR3 coding DNA: TGTGCCAGTAGTATTGGCGATACTTTGGGGACTGAAGCTTTCTTT. This codes for CASSIGDTLGTEAFF.

V and J are TRBV19 and TRBJ1-1; D is ambiguous. Trimming pared 3 bases from V and 4 bases from J, leaving 12 bases between. The CDR3 has 14 amino acids. The germline V gene has CDR1 LNHDA and CDR2 SQIVND (reference sequence). The CDR3 coding sequence is TGTGCCAGTAGTATTAAGGGTTCGGTCACTGAAGCTTTCTTT. It translates to CASSIKGSVTEAFF.

The chain uses TRBV11-2 and TRBJ1-1; D is unresolved. The CDR3 loop spans 13 amino acids. CDR1 is SGHAT, CDR2 FQNNGV, per germline. V was pared by 11 bases and J by 6 bases, with 19 bases between. The chain's CDR3 is CAASPLGPAEAFF. The CDR3 region has the DNA TGTGCCGCGAGCCCTTTAGGACCCGCTGAAGCTTTCTTT.

V usage is TRBV30 and J usage is TRBJ2-4; 7 positions agree with TRBD2. CDR3 length equals 14 residues. Trimming took 7 bases from V and 8 from J; bases not matched to a gene: 14. Germline CDR1 GTSNPN, CDR2 SVGIG (reference sequence). CDR3 region: CAYTSAGGSYIQYF. The CDR3 DNA reads as TGTGCCTACACCTCCGCCGGGGGGAGCTACATTCAGTACTTC.

The rearrangement uses TRBV15 and TRBJ2-2; D gene ambiguous. This CDR3 contains 11 residues. CDR1 is LNHNV and CDR2 is YYDKDF in the germline V gene (reference sequence). V lost 6 bases to trimming and J lost 3 bases, with 2 bases between them. The CDR3 DNA is TGTGCCACCAGATACACCGGGGAGCTGTTTTTT. Translated, it gives CATRYTGELFF.

The chain recombines TRBV3-1 (or the pseudogene TRBV3-2) with TRBJ1-4, with D unclear. The CDR3 is 13 residues long. Germline V CDR1 and CDR2: LGHDT, YNNKEL (reference sequence). V was clipped by 0 bases and J by 7 bases, with 6 bases between them. Here the CDR3 DNA reads TGTGCCAGCAGCCAAGACCCCAGTGAAAAACTGTTTTTT. This encodes CASSQDPSEKLFF.